The source of this T cell receptor (beta chain) is a study of T-cell reconstitution after alpha-beta-depleted transplantation in children. Unique molecular identifiers were used to barcode this TCRbeta library. TCRdb reprocessed the PCR reads via MiXCR and lists one record per CDR3 protein. The sample contains around 380,000 distinct CDR3 sequences, roughly a tenth of which appear only once. This clonotype showed up many times. The germline V and J ends were trimmed by 0 bases and 3 bases, with 4 bases remaining between them. Germline assignment: CDR1 SGHRS and CDR2 YFSETQ. This CDR3 spans 12 amino acids.

V usage is TRBV5-1 and J usage is TRBJ2-7; no clear D gene. The sequencing used PBMCs from the stem cell graft donor, collected from the stem cell graft. The receptor's source is a human donor who donated a stem cell graft to a child with acute myeloid leukemia. CDR3 sequence reads: CASSLGLYEQYF. The CDR3 DNA reads TGCGCCAGCAGCTTGGGACTCTACGAGCAGTACTTC.